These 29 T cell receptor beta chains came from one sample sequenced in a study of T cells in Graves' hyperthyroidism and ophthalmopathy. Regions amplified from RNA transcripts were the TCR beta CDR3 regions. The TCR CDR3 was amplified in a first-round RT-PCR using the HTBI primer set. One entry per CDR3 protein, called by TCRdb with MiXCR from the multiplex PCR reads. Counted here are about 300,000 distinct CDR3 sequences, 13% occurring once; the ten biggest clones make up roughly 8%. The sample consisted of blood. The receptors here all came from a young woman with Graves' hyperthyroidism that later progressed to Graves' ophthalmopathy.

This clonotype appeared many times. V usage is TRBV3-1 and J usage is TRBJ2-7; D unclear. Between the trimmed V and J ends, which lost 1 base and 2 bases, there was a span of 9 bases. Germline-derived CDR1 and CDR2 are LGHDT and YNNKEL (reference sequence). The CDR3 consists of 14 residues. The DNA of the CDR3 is TGTGCCAGCAGCCAAGGGACCACCGCCTACGAGCAGTACTTC. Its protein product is CASSQGTTAYEQYF.

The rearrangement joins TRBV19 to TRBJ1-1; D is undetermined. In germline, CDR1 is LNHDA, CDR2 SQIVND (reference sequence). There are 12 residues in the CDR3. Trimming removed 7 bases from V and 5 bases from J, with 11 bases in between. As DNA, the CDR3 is TGTGCCAGTAACGGTTTTGGAACTGAAGCTTTCTTT. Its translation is CASNGFGTEAFF. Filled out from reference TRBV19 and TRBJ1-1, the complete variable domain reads DGGITQSPKYLFRKEGQNVTLSCEQNLNHDAMYWYRQDPGQGLRLIYYSQIVNDFQKGDIAEGYSVSREKKESFPLTVTSAQKNPTAFYLCASNGFGTEAFFGQGTRLTVV.

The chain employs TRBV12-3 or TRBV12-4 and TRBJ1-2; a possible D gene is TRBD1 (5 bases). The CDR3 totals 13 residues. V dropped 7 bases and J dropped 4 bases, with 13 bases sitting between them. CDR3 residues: CASTLSRGYGYTF. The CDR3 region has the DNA TGTGCCAGCACCCTGAGTAGGGGCTATGGCTACACCTTC.

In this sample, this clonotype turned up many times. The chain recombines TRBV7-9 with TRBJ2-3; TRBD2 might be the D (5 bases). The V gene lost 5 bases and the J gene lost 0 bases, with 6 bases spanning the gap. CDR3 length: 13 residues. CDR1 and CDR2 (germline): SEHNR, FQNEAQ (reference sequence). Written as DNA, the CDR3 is TGTGCCAGCAGCCCGGGGAGCACAGATACGCAGTATTTT. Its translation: CASSPGSTDTQYF.

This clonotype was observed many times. The CDR3 DNA sequence: TGTGCCAGCAGTACGGTAGGGAGCAATCAGCCCCAGCATTTT. Its protein is CASSTVGSNQPQHF. This chain joins TRBV6-2 or TRBV6-3 and TRBJ1-5; D ambiguous. The germline CDR1 and CDR2 sequences are MNHEY and SVGEGT. The length of the CDR3 is 14 residues. The V end lost 5 bases, the J end lost 1 base, and 9 bases lay between the germline ends.

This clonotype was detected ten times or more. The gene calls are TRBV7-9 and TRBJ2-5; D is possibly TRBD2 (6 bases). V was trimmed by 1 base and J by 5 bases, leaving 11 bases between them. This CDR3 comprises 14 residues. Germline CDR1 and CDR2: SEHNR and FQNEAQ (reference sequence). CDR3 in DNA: TGTGCCAGCAGCTTAGATACGCTAGCGGAGACCCAGTACTTC. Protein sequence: CASSLDTLAETQYF.

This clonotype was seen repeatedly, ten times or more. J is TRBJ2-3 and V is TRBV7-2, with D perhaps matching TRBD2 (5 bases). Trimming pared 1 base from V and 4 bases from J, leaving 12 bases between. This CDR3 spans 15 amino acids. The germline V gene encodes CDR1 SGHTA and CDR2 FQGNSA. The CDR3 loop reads CASSLVRGMADTQYF. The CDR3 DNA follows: TGTGCCAGCAGCTTAGTTCGGGGTATGGCAGATACGCAGTATTTT.

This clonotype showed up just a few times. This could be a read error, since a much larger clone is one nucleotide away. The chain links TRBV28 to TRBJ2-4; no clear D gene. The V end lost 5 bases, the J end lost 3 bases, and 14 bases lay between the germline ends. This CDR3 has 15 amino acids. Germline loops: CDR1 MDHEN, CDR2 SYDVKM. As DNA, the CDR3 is TGTGCCAGCAGTCTCAAGACCTGGGGCAAAAACATTCAGTACTTC. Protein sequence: CASSLKTWGKNIQYF.

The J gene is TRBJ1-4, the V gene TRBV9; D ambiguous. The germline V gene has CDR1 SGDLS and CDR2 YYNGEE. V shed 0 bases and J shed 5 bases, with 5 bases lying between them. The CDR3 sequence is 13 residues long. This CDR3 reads CASSVALNEKLFF. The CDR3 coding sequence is TGTGCCAGCAGCGTAGCGCTGAATGAAAAACTGTTTTTT.

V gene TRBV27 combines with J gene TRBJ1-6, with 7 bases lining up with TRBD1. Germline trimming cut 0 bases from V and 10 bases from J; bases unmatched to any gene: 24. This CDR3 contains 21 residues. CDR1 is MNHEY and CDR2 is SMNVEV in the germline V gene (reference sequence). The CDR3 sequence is CASSLSALRQGFLVRKSPLHF. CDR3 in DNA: TGTGCCAGCAGTTTATCTGCACTGAGACAGGGTTTTTTGGTACGGAAGTCACCCCTCCACTTT.

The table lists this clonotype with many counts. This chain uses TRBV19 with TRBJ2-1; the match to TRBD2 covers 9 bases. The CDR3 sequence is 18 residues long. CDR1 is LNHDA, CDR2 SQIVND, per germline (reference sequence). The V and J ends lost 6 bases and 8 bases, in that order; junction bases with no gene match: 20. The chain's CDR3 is CASSPRVAGAQGGDEQFF. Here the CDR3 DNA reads TGTGCCAGTAGCCCCCGAGTAGCGGGAGCTCAGGGAGGGGATGAGCAGTTCTTC.

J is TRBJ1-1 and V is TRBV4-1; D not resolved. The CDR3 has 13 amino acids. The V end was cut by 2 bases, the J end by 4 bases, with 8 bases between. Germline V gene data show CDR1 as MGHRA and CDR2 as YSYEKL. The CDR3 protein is CASSQIAGTEAFF. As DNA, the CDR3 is TGCGCCAGCAGCCAAATAGCGGGCACTGAAGCTTTCTTT.

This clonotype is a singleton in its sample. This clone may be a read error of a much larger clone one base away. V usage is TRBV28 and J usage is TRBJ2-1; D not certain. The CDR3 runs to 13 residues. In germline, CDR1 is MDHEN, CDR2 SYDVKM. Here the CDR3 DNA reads TGCGCCAGCAGCCCCCCCGGGTACAATGGGCAGTTCTTC. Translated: CASSPPGYNGQFF. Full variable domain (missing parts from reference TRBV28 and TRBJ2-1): DVKVTQSSRYLVKRTGEKVFLECVQDMDHENMFWYRQDPGLGLRLIYFSYDVKMKEKGDIPEGYSVSREKKERFSLILESASTNQTSMYLCASSPPGYNGQFFGPGTRLTVL.

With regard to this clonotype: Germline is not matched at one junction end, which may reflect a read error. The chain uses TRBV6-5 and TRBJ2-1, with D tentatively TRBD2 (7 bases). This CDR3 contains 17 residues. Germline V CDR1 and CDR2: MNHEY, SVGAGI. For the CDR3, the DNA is TGTGCCAGCAGTTACGGGACACTAGCGCAGAACTACAGTGAGCAGTTCTTC. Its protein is CASSYGTLAQNYSEQFF.

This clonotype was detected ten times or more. CDR3 amino acids: CASRPGTGAYEQYF. The CDR3 nucleotides read TGTGCCAGCAGGCCCGGGACAGGGGCATACGAGCAGTACTTC. The V call is TRBV7-2, the J call TRBJ2-7, with 10 bases identical to TRBD1. Germline V gives CDR1 SGHTA, CDR2 FQGNSA. J was trimmed by 4 bases and V by 6 bases; bases with no gene match: 6. The CDR3 covers 14 residues.

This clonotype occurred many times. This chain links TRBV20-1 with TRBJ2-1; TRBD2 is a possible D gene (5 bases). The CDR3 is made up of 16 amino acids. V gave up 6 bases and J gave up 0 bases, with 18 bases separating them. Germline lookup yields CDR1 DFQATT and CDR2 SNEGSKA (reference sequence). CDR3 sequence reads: CSASDRLLSSYNEQFF. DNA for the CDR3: TGCAGTGCCTCCGATCGACTACTGAGCTCCTACAATGAGCAGTTCTTC.

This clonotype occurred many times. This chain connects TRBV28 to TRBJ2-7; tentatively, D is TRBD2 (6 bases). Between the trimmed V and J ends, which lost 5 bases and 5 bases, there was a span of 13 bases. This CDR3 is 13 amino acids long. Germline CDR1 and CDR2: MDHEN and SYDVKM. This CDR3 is CASSPGDENEQYF. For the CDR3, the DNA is TGTGCCAGCAGTCCGGGAGATGAGAACGAGCAGTACTTC.

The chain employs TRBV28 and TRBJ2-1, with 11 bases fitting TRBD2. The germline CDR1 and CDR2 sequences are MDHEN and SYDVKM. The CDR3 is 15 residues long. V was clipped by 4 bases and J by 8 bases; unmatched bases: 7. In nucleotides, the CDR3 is TGTGCCAGCAGTTCCATAGCGGGGGGGAACGATGAGCAGTTCTTC. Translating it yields CASSSIAGGNDEQFF. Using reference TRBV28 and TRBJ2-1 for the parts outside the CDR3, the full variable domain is DVKVTQSSRYLVKRTGEKVFLECVQDMDHENMFWYRQDPGLGLRLIYFSYDVKMKEKGDIPEGYSVSREKKERFSLILESASTNQTSMYLCASSSIAGGNDEQFFGPGTRLTVL.

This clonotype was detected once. The CDR3: CASSPTTENTDTQYF. Written as DNA, the CDR3 is TGTGCCAGCAGTCCCACGACGGAGAACACAGATACGCAGTATTTT. The chain links TRBV28 to TRBJ2-3; no firm D call. This CDR3 contains 15 residues. Germline CDR1 MDHEN, CDR2 SYDVKM. The germline V and J ends were trimmed by 5 bases and 2 bases, with 14 bases remaining between them.

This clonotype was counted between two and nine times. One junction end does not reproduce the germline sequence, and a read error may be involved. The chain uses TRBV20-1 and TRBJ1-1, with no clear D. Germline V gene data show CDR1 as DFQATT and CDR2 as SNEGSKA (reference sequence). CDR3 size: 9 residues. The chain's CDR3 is CSAGQTVLF. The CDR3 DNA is TGCAGTGCAGGGCAGACGGTACTCTTT.

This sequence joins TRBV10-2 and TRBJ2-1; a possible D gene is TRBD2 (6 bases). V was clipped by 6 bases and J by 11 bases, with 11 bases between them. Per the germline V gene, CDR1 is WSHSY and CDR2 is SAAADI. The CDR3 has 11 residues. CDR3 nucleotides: TGCGCCAGCAGCTCTAGCGAGAAGCAGTTCTTC. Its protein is CASSSSEKQFF.

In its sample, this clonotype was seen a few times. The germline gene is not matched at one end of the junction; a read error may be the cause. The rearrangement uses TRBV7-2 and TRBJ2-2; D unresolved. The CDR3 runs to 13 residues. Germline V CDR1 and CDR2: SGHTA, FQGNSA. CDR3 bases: TGTGCCAACAGCACGGTGGCCACCGGGGAGCTGTTTTTT. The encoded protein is CANSTVATGELFF.

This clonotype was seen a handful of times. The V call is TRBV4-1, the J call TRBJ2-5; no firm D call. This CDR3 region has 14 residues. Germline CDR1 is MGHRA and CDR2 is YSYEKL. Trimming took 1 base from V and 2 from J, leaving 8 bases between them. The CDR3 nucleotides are TGCGCCAGCAGCCAAGCTCCCGCACAAGAGACCCAGTACTTC. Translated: CASSQAPAQETQYF.

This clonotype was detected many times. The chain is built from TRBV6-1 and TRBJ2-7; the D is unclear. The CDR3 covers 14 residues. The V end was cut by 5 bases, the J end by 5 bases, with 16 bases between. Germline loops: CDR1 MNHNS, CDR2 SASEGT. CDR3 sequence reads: CASSYLGKPHEQYF. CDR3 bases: TGTGCCAGCAGTTATTTAGGGAAACCCCACGAGCAGTACTTC.

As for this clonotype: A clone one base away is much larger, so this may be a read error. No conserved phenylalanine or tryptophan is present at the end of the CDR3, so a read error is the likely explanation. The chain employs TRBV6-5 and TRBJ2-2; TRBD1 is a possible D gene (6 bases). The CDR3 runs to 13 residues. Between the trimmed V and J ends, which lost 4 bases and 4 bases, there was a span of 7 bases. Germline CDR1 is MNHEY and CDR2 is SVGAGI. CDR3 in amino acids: CASSFRGTGELFS. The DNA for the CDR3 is TGTGCCAGCAGTTTCAGGGGCACCGGGGAGCTGTTTTCT.

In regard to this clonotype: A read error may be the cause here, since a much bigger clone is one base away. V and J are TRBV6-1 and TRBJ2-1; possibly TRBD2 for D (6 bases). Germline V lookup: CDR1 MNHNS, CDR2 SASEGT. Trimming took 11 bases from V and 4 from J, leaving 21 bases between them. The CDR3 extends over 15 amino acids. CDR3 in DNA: TGTGCCTGCTCTAGGACTGGCGGGAAGTACAATGAGCAGTTCTTC. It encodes CACSRTGGKYNEQFF.

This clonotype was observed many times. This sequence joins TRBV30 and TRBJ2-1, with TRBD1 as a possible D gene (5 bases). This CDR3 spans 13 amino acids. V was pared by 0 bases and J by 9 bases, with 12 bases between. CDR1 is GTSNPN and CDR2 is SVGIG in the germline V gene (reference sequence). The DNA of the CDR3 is TGTGCCTGGAGTGTTGGGGCCCCGGGTGAGCAGTTCTTC. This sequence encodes CAWSVGAPGEQFF.

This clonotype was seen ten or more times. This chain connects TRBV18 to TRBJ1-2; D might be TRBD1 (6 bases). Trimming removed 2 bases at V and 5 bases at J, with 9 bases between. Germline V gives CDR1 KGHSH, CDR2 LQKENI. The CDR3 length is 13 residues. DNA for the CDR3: TGTGCCAGCTCACCAAGGACAGAGTATGGCTACACCTTC. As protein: CASSPRTEYGYTF.

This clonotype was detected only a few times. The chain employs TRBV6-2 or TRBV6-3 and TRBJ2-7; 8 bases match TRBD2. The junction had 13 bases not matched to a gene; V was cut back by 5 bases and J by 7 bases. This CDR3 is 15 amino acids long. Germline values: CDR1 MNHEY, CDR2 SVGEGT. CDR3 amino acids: CASSHPGLASLEQYF. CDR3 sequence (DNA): TGTGCCAGCAGTCACCCCGGACTAGCTAGTTTGGAGCAGTACTTC.